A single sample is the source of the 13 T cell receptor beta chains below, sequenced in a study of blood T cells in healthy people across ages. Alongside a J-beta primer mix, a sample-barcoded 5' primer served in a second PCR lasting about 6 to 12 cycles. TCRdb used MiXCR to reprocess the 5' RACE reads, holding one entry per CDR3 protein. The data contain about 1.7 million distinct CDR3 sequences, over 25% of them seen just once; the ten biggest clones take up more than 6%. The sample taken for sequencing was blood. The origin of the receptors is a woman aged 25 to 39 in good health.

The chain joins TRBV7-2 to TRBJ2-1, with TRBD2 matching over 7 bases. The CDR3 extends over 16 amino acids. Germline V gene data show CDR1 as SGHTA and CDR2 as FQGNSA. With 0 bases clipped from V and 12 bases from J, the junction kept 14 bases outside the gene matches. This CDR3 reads CASSLALVGGIGGQFF. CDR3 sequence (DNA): TGTGCCAGCAGCTTAGCTTTGGTGGGAGGGATAGGTGGGCAGTTCTTC.

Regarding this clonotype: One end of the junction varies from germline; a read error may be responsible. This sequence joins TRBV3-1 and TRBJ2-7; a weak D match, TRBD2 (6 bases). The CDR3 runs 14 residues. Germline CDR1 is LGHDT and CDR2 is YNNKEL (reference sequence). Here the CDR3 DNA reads TGTACCAGCAGCCAAAGGGACTTGTTCTACGAGCAGTACTTC. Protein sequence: CTSSQRDLFYEQYF.

The CDR3, as DNA: TGCAGTGCTAGGACTATTCGGGAACAGTTCTTC. Translation gives CSARTIREQFF. The V call is TRBV20-1, the J call TRBJ2-1; tentatively, D is TRBD2 (5 bases). This CDR3 is 11 amino acids long. CDR1 DFQATT and CDR2 SNEGSKA come from the germline V gene (reference sequence). V was pared by 3 bases and J by 13 bases, with 13 bases between.

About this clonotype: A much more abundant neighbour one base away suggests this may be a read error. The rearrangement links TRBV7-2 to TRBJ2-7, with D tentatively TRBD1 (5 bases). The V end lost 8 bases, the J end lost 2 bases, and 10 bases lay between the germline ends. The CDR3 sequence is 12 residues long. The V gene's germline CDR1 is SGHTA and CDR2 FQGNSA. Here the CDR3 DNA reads TGTGCCAGCCGAACACAGGCCTACGAGCAGTACTTC. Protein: CASRTQAYEQYF. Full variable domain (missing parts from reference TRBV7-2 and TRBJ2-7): GAGVSQSPSNKVTEKGKDVELRCDPISGHTALYWYRQSLGQGLEFLIYFQGNSAPDKSGLPSDRFSAERTGGSVSTLTIQRTQQEDSAVYLCASRTQAYEQYFGPGTRLTVT.

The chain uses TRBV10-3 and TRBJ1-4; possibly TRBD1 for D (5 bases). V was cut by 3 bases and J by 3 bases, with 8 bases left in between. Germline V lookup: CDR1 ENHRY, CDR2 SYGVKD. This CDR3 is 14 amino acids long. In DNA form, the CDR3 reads TGTGCCATCAGTGACTCACAGGCTAATGAAAAACTGTTTTTT. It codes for CAISDSQANEKLFF.

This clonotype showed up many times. CDR3: CASSLDHQGIGYTF. Here the CDR3 DNA reads TGTGCCAGCAGCTTAGATCATCAAGGGATCGGCTACACCTTC. The chain carries TRBV11-2 and TRBJ1-2; D call uncertain. Trimming cost V 0 bases and J 8 bases, with 13 bases left between them. Germline lookup yields CDR1 SGHAT and CDR2 FQNNGV. The CDR3 is 14 residues long.

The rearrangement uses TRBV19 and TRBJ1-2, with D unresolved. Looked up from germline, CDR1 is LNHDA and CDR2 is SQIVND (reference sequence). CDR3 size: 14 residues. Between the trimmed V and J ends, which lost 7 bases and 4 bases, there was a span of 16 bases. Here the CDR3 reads CASIPPGRGYGYTF. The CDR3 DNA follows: TGTGCCAGTATTCCTCCGGGCCGCGGCTATGGCTACACCTTC.

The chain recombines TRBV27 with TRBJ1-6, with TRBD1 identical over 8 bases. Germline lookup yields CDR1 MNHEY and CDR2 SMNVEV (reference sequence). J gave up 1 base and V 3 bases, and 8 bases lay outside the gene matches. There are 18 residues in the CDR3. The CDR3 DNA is TGTGCCAGCAGTTTCAGGGGCAGGGGGCTGTCCTATAATTCACCCCTCCACTTT. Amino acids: CASSFRGRGLSYNSPLHF.

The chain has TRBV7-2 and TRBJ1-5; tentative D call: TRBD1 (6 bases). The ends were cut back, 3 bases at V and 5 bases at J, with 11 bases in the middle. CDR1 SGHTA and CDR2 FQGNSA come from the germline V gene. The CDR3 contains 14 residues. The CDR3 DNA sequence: TGTGCCAGCAGCTTTCAGGGGAGGGATCAGCCCCAGCATTTT. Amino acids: CASSFQGRDQPQHF.

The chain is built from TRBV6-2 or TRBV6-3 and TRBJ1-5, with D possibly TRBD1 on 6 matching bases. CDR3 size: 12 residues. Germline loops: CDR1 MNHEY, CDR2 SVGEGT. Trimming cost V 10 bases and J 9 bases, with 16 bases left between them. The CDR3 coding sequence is TGTGCCACATCACAGGGCTTGCGGCCCCAGCATTTT. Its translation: CATSQGLRPQHF.

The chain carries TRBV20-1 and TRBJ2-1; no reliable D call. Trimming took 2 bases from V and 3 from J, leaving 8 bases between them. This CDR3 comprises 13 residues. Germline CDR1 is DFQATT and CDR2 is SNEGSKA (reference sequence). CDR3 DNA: TGCAGTGCTAGACCCGCGGACTACAATGAGCAGTTCTTC. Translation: CSARPADYNEQFF.

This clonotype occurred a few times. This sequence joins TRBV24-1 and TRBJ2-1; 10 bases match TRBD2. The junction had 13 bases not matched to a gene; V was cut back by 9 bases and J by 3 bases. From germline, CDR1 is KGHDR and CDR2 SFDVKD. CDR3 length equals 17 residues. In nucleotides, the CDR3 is TGTGCCACCTTGGCCCACAAGGGACTAGCGAGCTACAATGAGCAGTTCTTC. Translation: CATLAHKGLASYNEQFF.

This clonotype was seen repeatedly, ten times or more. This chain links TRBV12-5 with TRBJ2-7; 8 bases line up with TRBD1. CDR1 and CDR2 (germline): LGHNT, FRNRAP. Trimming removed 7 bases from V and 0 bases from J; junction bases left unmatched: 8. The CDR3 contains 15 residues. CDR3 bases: TGTGCTAGTGCCGCGACAGGGGTCCCCTCCTACGAGCAGTACTTC. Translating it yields CASAATGVPSYEQYF.